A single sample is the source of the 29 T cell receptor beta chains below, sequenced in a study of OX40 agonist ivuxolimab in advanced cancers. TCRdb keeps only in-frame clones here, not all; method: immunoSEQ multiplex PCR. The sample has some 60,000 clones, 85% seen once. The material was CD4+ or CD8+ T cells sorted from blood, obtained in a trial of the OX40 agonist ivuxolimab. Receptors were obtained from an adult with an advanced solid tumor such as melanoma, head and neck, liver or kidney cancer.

The chain's CDR3 is CASRLAWNTGELFF. CDR3 bases: TGTGCCAGCAGACTAGCGTGGAACACCGGGGAGCTGTTTTTT. V usage is TRBV14 and J usage is TRBJ2-2, with 7 bases identical to TRBD2. Germline V gene data show CDR1 as SGHDN and CDR2 as FVKESK. Trimming at V came to 6 bases and at J to 1 base, leaving 2 bases not matched to a gene. The CDR3 extends over 14 amino acids.

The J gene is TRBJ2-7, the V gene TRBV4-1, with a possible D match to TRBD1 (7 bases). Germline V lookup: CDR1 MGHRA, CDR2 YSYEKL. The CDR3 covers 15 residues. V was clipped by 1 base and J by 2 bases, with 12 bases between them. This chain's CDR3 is CASSQVPRGAYEQYF. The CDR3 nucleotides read TGCGCCAGCAGCCAAGTCCCCAGGGGGGCCTACGAGCAGTACTTC.

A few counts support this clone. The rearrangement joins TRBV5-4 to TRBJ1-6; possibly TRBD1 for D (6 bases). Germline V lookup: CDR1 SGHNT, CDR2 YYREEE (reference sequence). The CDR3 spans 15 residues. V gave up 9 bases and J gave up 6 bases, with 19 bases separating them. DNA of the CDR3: TGTGCCACCCACGAGGGGGGTGCGGTTAATTCACCCCTCCACTTT. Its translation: CATHEGGAVNSPLHF. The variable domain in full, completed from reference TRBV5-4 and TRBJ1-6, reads ETGVTQSPTHLIKTRGQQVTLRCSSQSGHNTVSWYQQALGQGPQFIFQYYREEENGRGNFPPRFSGLQFPNYSSELNVNALELDDSALYLCATHEGGAVNSPLHFGNGTRLTVT.

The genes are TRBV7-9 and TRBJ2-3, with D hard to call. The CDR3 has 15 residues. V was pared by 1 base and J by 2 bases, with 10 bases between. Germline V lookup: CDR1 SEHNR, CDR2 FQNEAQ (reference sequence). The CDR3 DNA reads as TGTGCCAGCAGCTTAGAGCCGCCACTCACAGATACGCAGTATTTT. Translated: CASSLEPPLTDTQYF.

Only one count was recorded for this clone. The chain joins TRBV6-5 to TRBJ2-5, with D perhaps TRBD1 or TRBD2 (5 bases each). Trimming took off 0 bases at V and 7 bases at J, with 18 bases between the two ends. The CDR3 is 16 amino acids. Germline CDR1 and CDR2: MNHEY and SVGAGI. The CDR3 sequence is CASSYSNDWARGTQYF. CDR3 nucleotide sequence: TGTGCCAGCAGTTACTCGAACGACTGGGCGAGGGGGACCCAGTACTTC.

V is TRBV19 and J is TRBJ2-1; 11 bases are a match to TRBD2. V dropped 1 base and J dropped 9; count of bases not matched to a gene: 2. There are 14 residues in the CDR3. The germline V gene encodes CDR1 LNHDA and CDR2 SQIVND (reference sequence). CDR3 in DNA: TGTGCCAGTAGTATAGGCCTAGCGGGGGGTGAGCAGTTCTTC. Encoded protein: CASSIGLAGGEQFF.

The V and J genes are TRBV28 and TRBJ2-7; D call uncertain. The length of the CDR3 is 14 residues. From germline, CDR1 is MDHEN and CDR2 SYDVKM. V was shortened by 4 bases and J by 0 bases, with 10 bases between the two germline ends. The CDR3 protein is CASSSVDRSYEQYF. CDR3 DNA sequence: TGTGCCAGCAGTTCGGTTGACCGCTCCTACGAGCAGTACTTC.

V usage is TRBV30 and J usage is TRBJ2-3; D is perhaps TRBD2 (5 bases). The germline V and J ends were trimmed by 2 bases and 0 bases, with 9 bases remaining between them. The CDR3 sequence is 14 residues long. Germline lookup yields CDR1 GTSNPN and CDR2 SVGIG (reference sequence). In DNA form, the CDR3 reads TGTGCCTGGAGTCAACTAGGGAGCACAGATACGCAGTATTTT. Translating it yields CAWSQLGSTDTQYF.

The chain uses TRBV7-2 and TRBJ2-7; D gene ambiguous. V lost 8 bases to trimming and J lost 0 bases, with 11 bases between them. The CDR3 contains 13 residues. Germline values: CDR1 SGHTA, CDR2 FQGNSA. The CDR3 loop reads CASQIPRSYEQYF. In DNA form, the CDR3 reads TGTGCCAGCCAAATCCCTCGCTCCTACGAGCAGTACTTC.

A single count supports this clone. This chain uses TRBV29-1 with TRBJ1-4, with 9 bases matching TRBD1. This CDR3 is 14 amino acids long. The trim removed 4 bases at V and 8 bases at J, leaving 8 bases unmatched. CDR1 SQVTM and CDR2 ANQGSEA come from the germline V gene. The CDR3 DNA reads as TGCAGCGTTGCCGCGGGACAGGGTGGAGAAAAACTGTTTTTT. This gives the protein CSVAAGQGGEKLFF. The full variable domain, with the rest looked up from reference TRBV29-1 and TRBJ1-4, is SAVISQKPSRDICQRGTSLTIQCQVDSQVTMMFWYRQQPGQSLTLIATANQGSEATYESGFVIDKFPISRPNLTFSTLTVSNMSPEDSSIYLCSVAAGQGGEKLFFGSGTQLSVL.

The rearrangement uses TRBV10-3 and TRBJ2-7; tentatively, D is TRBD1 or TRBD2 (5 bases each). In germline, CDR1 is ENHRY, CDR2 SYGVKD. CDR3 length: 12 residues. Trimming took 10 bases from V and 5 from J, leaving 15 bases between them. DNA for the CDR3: TGTGCCACCAGGGATCAGCGGCACGAGCAGTACTTC. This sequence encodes CATRDQRHEQYF.

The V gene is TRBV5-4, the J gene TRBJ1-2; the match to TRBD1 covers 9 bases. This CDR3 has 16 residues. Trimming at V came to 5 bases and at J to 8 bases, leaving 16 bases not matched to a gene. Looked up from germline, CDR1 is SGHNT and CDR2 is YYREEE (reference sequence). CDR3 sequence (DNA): TGTGCCAGCAGAACCGGGACAGGGTGGGGCGACGGCGGCTACACCTTC. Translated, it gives CASRTGTGWGDGGYTF.

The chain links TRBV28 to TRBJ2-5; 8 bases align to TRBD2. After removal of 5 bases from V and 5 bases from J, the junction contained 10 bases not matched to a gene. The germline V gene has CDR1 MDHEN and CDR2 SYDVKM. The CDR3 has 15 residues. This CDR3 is CASSRPGRGGETQYF. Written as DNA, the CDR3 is TGTGCCAGCAGTAGGCCGGGACGGGGGGGTGAGACCCAGTACTTC.

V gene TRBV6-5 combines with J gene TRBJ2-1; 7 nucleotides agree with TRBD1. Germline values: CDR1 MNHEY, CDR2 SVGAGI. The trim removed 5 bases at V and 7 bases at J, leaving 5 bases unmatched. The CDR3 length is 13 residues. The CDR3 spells CASSTGQRNEQFF. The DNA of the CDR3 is TGTGCCAGCAGTACGGGACAGAGGAATGAGCAGTTCTTC.

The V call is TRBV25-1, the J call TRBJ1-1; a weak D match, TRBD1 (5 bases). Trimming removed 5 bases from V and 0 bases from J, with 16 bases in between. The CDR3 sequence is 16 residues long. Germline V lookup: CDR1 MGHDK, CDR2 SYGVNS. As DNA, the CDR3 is TGTGCCAGCAGTCAAACCTGGGCAGGGATGAACACTGAAGCTTTCTTT. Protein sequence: CASSQTWAGMNTEAFF.

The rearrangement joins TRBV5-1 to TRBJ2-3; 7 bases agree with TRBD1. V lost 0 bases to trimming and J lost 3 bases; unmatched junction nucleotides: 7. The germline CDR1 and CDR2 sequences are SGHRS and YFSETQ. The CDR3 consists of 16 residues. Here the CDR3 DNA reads TGCGCCAGCAGCTTGGTCTCCAGGGGGTTGACAGATACGCAGTATTTT. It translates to CASSLVSRGLTDTQYF.

DNA of the CDR3: TGTGCCAGCAGTTTATTAGGGAACACTGAAGCTTTCTTT. It yields the protein CASSLLGNTEAFF. This chain uses TRBV27 with TRBJ1-1; D is unresolved. Germline V gene data show CDR1 as MNHEY and CDR2 as SMNVEV (reference sequence). CDR3 length: 13 residues. Trimming removed 1 base from V and 1 base from J, with 4 bases in between.

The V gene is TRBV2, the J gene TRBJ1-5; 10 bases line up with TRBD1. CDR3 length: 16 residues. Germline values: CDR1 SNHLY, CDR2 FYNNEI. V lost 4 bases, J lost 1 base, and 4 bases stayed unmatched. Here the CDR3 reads CASSVWTGGSNQPQHF. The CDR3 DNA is TGTGCCAGCAGTGTCTGGACAGGGGGGAGCAATCAGCCCCAGCATTTT.

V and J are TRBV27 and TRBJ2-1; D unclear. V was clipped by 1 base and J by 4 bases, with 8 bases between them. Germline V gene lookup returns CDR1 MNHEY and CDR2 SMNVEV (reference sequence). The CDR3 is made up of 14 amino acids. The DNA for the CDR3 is TGTGCCAGCAGTTTATTGGCCGAGTACAATGAGCAGTTCTTC. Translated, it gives CASSLLAEYNEQFF.

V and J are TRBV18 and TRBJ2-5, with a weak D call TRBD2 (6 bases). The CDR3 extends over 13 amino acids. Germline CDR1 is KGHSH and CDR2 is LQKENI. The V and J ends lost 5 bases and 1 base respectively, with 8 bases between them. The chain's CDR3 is CASSSTSQETQYF. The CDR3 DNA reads TGTGCCAGCTCATCGACTAGCCAAGAGACCCAGTACTTC.

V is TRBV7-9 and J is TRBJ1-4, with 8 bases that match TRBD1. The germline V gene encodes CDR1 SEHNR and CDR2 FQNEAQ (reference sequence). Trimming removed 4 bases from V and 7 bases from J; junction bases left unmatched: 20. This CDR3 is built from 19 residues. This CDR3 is CASSYPRGQGGEVGEKLFF. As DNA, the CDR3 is TGTGCCAGCAGCTACCCCCGCGGACAGGGAGGGGAGGTTGGTGAAAAACTGTTTTTT.

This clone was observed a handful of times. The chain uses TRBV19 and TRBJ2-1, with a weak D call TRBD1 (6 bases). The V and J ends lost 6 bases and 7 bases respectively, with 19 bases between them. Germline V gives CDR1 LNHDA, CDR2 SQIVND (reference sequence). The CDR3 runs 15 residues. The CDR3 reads CASRSRQDGRNEQFF. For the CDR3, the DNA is TGTGCCAGTAGATCGCGACAGGACGGCCGAAATGAGCAGTTCTTC. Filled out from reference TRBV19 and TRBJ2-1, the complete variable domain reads DGGITQSPKYLFRKEGQNVTLSCEQNLNHDAMYWYRQDPGQGLRLIYYSQIVNDFQKGDIAEGYSVSREKKESFPLTVTSAQKNPTAFYLCASRSRQDGRNEQFFGPGTRLTVL.

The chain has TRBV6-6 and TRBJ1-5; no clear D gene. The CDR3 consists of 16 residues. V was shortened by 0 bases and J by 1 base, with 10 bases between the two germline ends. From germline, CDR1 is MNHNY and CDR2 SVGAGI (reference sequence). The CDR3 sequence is CASSYSEVGSNQPQHF. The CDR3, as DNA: TGTGCCAGCAGTTACTCAGAAGTTGGGAGCAATCAGCCCCAGCATTTT.

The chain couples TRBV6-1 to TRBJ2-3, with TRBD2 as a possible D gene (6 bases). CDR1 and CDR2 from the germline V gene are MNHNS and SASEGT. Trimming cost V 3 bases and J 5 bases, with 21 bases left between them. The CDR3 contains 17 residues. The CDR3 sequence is CASSDLTTPGVRDTQYF. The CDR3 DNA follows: TGTGCCAGCAGTGATTTAACAACACCGGGAGTCAGAGATACGCAGTATTTT.

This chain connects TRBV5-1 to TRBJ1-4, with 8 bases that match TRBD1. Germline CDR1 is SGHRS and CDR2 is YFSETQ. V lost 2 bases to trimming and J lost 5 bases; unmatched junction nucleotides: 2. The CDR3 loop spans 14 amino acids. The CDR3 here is CASSFGQGNEKLFF. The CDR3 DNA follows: TGCGCCAGCAGCTTTGGACAGGGAAATGAAAAACTGTTTTTT.

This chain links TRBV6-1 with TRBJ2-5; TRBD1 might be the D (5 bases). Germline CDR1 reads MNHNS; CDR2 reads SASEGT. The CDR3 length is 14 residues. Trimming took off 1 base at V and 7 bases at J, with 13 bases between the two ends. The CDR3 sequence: CASSEGRVPGTQYF. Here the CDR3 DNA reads TGTGCCAGCAGTGAAGGCAGGGTCCCAGGGACCCAGTACTTC.

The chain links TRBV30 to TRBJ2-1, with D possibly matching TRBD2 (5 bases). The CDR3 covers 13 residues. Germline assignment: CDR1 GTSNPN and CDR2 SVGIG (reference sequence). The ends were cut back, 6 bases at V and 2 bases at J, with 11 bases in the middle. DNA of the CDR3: TGTGCCTGTGGACTGGGAACCTACAATGAGCAGTTCTTC. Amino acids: CACGLGTYNEQFF.

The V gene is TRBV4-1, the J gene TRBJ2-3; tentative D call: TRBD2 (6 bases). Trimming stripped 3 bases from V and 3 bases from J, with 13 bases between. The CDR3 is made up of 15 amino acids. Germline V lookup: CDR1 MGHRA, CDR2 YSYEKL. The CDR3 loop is CASSQEGARTDTQYF. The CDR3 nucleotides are TGCGCCAGCAGCCAGGAGGGAGCGCGGACAGATACGCAGTATTTT.

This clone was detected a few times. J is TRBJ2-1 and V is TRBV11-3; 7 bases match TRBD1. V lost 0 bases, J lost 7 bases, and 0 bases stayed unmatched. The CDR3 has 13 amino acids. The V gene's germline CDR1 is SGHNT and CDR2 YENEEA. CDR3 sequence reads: CASSLEQGNEQFF. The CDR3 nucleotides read TGTGCCAGCAGCTTAGAACAGGGGAATGAGCAGTTCTTC.